This entry is about one T cell receptor (beta chain). The data were obtained in a study of blood T cell repertoires in COVID-19. Original processing methods: Amplified reference gene primers provided the basis for estimating nucleated cell counts. Method: immunoSEQ multiplex PCR; TCRdb's copy keeps in-frame clones and lacks some. D and trimming were read from the DNA, whereas the V and J calls and clone size are those reported in that table. The sample holds roughly 230,000 clones, 85% seen once. Assignment of participants to cohorts was predicated upon participant-reported clinical history. Within 2 weeks of study entry, exposed participants had contacted a PCR-confirmed or clinician-diagnosed COVID-19 case. The sample consisted of PBMCs or T cells enriched from blood (not recorded which). The sequence was collected from a woman in her forties or fifties who had been exposed to COVID-19.

Written as DNA, the CDR3 is TGTGCCAGCAGTCACAGGGCGGTGGGGGGCTACACCTTC. Its translation: CASSHRAVGGYTF. J is TRBJ1-2 and V is TRBV12-3 or TRBV12-4; tentatively, D is TRBD1 (6 bases). V was trimmed by 5 bases and J by 8 bases, leaving 15 bases between them. The length of the CDR3 is 13 residues.